This T cell receptor beta chain was found in a study of blood T cell repertoires in COVID-19. Study background: Both acute and convalescent COVID-19 samples were obtained from the United States, Italy and Spain.

Libraries were prepared by immunoSEQ multiplex PCR; TCRdb keeps only in-frame clonotypes and omits some of them. In the table there are 130,000 or so clones, approximately 89% of which are singletons. CDR3 length equals 15 residues. J lost 10 bases, V lost 1 base, and 7 bases had no gene match. Germline V CDR1 and CDR2: LGHNA, YNFKEQ. Sequenced input: peripheral blood. V is TRBV4-2 and J is TRBJ1-4, with TRBD1 identical over 9 bases. The sequence came from a woman in her sixties or seventies with COVID-19, enrolled during active disease. The CDR3 DNA follows: TGTGCCAGCAGCCAAGTTTATCGACAGGGGGGAAAACTGTTTTTT. Translating it yields CASSQVYRQGGKLFF.